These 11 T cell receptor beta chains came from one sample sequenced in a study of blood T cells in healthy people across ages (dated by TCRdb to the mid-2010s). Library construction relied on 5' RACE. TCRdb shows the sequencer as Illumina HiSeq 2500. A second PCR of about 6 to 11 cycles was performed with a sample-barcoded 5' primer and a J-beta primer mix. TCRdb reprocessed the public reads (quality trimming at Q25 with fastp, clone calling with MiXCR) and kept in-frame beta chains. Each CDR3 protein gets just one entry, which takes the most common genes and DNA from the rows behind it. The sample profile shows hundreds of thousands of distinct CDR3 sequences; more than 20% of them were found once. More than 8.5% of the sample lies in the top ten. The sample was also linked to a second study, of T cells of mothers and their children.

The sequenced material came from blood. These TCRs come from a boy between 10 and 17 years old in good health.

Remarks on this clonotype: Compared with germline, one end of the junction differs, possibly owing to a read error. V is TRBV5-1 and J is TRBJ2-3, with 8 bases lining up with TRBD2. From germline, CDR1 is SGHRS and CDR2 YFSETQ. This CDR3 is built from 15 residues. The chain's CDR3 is CASSLVGTRADTQYF. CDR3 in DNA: TGCGCCAGCAGCTTGGTAGGGACTAGGGCAGACACGCAGTATTTT.

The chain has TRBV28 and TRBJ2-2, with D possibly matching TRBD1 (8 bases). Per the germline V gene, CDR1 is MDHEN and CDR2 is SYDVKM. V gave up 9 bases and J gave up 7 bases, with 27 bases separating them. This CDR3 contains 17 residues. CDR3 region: CASSLPTGGVRIGELFF. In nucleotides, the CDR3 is TGTGCCAGTAGTCTCCCAACAGGGGGGGTTCGAATCGGGGAGCTGTTTTTT.

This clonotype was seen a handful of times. The DNA of the CDR3 is TGTGCCAGCGGAGCGGGGAAAGAGACCCAGTACTTC. Its translation: CASGAGKETQYF. The chain links TRBV5-6 to TRBJ2-5; TRBD2 aligns across 7 bases. This CDR3 comprises 12 residues. Looked up from germline, CDR1 is SGHDT and CDR2 is YYEEEE. V was pared by 7 bases and J by 3 bases, with 3 bases of the junction left unmatched.

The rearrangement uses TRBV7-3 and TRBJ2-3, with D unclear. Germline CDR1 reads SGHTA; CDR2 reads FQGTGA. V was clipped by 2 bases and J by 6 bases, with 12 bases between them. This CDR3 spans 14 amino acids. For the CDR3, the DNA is TGTGCCAGCAGCTTAGTAACTAACACGGATACGCAGTATTTT. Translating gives CASSLVTNTDTQYF.

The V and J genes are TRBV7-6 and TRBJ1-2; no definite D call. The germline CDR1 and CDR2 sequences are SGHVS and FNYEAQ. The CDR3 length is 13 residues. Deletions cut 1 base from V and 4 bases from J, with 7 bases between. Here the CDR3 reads CASSLEEGYGYTF. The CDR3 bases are TGTGCCAGCAGCTTAGAGGAGGGCTATGGCTACACCTTC.

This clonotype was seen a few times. CDR3 bases: TGTGCCAGCAGTTCCCAGGGGTGGACTAATGAAAAACTGTTTTTT. Translated: CASSSQGWTNEKLFF. This chain uses TRBV6-5 with TRBJ1-4, with a weak D call TRBD1 (6 bases). Germline values: CDR1 MNHEY, CDR2 SVGAGI. This CDR3 region has 15 residues. V gave up 4 bases and J gave up 2 bases, with 11 bases separating them.

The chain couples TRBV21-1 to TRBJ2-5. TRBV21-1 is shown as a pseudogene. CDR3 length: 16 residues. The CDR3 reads CASSKGSRYDEETQYF. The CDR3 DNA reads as TGTGCCAGCAGCAAAGGATCACGGTATGACGAAGAGACCCAGTACTTC.

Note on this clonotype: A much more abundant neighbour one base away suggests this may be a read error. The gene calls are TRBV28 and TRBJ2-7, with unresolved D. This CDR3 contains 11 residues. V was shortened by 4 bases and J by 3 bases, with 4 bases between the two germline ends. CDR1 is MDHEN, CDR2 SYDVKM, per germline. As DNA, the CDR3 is TGTGCCAGCAGTTACTACTACGAGCAGTACTTC. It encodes CASSYYYEQYF.

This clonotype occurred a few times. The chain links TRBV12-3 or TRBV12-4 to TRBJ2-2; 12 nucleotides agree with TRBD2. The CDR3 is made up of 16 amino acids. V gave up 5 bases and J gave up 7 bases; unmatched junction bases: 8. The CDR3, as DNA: TGTGCCAGCAGTCTAGGACTAGCGGGGACGGGCGGGGAGCTGTTTTTT. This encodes CASSLGLAGTGGELFF.

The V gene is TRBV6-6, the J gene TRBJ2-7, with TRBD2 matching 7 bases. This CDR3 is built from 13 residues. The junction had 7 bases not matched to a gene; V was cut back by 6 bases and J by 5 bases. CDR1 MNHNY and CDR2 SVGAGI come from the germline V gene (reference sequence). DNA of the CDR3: TGTGCCAGCAGGGGGGACTATCCCAACGAGCAGTACTTC. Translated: CASRGDYPNEQYF.

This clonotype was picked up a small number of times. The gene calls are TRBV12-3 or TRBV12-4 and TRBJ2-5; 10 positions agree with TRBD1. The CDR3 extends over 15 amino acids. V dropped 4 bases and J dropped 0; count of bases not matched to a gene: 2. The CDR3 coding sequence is TGTGCCAGCAGTTCGGGACAGGGGTACCAAGAGACCCAGTACTTC. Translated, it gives CASSSGQGYQETQYF.